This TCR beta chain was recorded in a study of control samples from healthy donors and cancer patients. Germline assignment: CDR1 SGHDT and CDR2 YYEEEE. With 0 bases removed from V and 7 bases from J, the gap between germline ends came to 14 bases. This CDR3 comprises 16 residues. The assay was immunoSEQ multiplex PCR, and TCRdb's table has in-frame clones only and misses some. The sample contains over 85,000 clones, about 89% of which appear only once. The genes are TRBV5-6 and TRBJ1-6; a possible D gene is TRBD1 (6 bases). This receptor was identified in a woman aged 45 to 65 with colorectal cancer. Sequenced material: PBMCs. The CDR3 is CASSLGAGARNSPLHF. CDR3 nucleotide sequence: TGTGCCAGCAGCTTGGGGGCAGGGGCGAGGAATTCACCCCTCCACTTT.